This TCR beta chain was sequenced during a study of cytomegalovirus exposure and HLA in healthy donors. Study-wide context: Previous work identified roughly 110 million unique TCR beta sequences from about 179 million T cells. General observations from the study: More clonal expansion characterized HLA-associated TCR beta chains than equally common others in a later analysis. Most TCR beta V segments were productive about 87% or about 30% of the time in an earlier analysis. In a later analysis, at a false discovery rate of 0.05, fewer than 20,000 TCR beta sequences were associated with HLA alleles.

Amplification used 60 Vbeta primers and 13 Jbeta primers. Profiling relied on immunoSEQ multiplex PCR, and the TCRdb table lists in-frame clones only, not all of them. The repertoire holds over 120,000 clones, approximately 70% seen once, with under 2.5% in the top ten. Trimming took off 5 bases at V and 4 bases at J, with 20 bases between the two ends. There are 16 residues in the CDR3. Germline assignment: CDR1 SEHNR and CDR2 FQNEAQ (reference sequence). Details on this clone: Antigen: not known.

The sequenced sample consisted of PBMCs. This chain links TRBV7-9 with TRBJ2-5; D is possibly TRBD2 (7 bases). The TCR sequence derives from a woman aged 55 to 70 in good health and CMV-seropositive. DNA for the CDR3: TGTGCCAGCAGCCTCGGGGACGGGGGGCGCGGAGAGACCCAGTACTTC. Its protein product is CASSLGDGGRGETQYF.